This T cell receptor (beta chain) was recovered during a study of cytomegalovirus exposure and HLA in healthy donors (dated by TCRdb to about 2017). The study in broad terms: In an earlier analysis of roughly 500 of the donors, 250 to 350 Gb of sequence data and roughly 100 million unique TCR beta sequences from roughly 180 million T cells were reported. Because of strong linkage in the cohort, 4 to 6 DR-DQ haplotypes were treated as single units for association and clustering. Every repertoire in the discovery cohort had been generated on one and the same sequencing platform. About 310 gigabases of sequencing data and around 87 million unique TCR sequences were included in an early release covering about 700 HLA-typed donors. On average, 235,054 unique TCR beta nucleotide sequences were sequenced per donor among roughly 430 genotyped donors of the cohort, with roughly 19% of those sequences being non-productive. In a later genetic analysis, genome-wide SNP genotypes for about three fifths of the roughly 670 donors were used, and that subset was treated as a discovery cohort. The study aimed to test whether cataloging public T cell receptors could reveal signatures of past pathogen exposure. An earlier analysis of a few hundred of the donors applied high-throughput TCR beta sequencing to assess whether each TCR beta V gene segment acted as functional or pseudogenic. To predict cytomegalovirus infection status, the study brought together high-throughput TCR immunosequencing, statistical association of individual TCRs with disease status, and machine learning. A later analysis re-analyzed previously published TCR beta repertoires from hundreds of donors and added high-resolution HLA genotyping to study TCR occurrence patterns. Among the roughly 390 genotyped donors, 75% to 90% belonged to the genetic ancestry cluster associated with self-reported Caucasian donors. Besides the first cohort of under 700 subjects, a separate validation cohort made up of 90 to 150 different subjects was used. The later analysis used no new phenotypic data to find candidate immune exposures, relying instead on TCR beta sequences and their occurrence across donors. Using immunosequencing, the study profiled T cell repertoires from about 610 subjects and related those repertoires to cytomegalovirus serostatus. The number of typed donors differed by locus: roughly 620-630 for A, B, C, DRB1 and DQB1; 522 for DQA1; about 600 for DPA1; and around 470 for DPB1. Donor age, sex, ethnicity and CMV serostatus were compiled together with the repertoire data. HLA typing included class I and class II loci at four-digit resolution. General findings and caveats noted by the study authors: In both the original and validation cohorts, the classifier was reported to diagnose cytomegalovirus status with high specificity and sensitivity. A further reported finding was that TCR beta sequences accurately predicted the HLA-A and HLA-B alleles for most subjects in the first cohort. The study gave a list of 150 to 200 TCR beta chains associated with cytomegalovirus. Broadly in line with IMGT annotations, most TCR beta V segments showed up in productive rearrangements about 87% or about 30% of the time in an earlier analysis of several hundred of the donors. Roughly 15 rarely observed V segments, including chromosome 9 orphons, were excluded from the earlier analysis of 550 to 700 of the donors because counts were too low. Because HLA typing was missing for some donors at each locus, association tests included only the typed subset. The presence/absence analyses assumed that sequencing depth was roughly uniform across donors, and that assumption may not be true. Linkage disequilibrium might explain the correlated functional status among segregating V segments, but an unknown experimental factor could not be ruled out. A later genetic analysis reported fewer N-insertions in productive TCRs among donors in an Asian-associated ancestry cluster than the roughly 720-donor mean. A cluster of highly shared sequence variants was judged likely to be a technical artifact of the sequencing pipeline. Most CMV-associated TCR beta chains appeared to be HLA-restricted in a later analysis, and the HLA associations seemed to be driven largely by CMV exposure. A later genetic analysis associated a missense DCLRE1C variant with V-gene and J-gene trimming of TCR beta chains, and an independent cohort replicated the association. This cohort had only TCR beta chains sequenced, and the lack of alpha or paired-chain data limited which features could be detected. Compared with equally common non-associated chains, HLA-associated TCR beta chains in a later analysis were more clonally expanded and had lower generation probabilities. A later analysis reported that several top co-occurrence clusters appeared linked to parvovirus B19, influenza, CMV and Epstein-Barr virus. According to a later analysis, TCR association rates differed among HLA loci, with DRB1 alleles showing the most associated TCRs and HLA-C alleles showing the fewest. Some IMGT-functional V segments, including TRBV6-2 and TRBV6-3, could not be told apart with the 87-base-pair reads, so those segments were excluded. Most TCR sequences were seen in very few donors, while some public TCRs were found in many individuals. Three of the identified cytomegalovirus-associated TCR beta chains were confirmed in vitro to be specific for cytomegalovirus antigens. Strong co-occurrence of HLA alleles, especially DR and DQ, made assigning TCR associations to individual alleles difficult. Immune exposure information for the cohort was limited to CMV serostatus. It was suggested by the authors that the approach could potentially be generalized to other disease states and immunological phenotypes. Specific HLA alleles were associated with roughly 16,000 TCR beta sequences at a false discovery rate of 0.05 in a later analysis.

In regard to this clone: The antigen it binds to is not known. The record has no base qualities; no much larger clone is one base away.

The cohort consisted of fewer than 700 healthy bone marrow donors. At the time of sampling, all cohort members were nominally healthy, though unrecorded immune exposures were likely present. The donor tested CMV seronegative, placing the donor among the roughly 400 seronegative members of the cohort. Each donor provided a peripheral blood sample, and peripheral blood mononuclear cells were used for TCR beta sequencing. The Qiagen DNeasy Blood Extraction Kit was used to extract genomic DNA from the blood cell samples. V is cut back by 3 bases and J by 5 bases, with 4 bases in the junction unmatched. The CDR3 measures 13 amino acids from cysteine to phenylalanine. The sequence is cut down to CDR3 DNA, 39 bases in frame from base 1. In the germline V gene, CDR1 corresponds to SGHDT and CDR2 to YYEEEE. Library generation was performed with the immunoSEQ multiplex PCR assay. For the multiplex PCR, a mixture combining 60 forward primers for TCR Vbeta segments and 13 reverse primers for TCR Jbeta segments was used. The CDR3 region of rearranged TCR beta genes was amplified from genomic DNA with a multiplex PCR assay. The Illumina HiSeq System was used to sequence the amplified TCR beta libraries as 87-base-pair reads. The study's processing was this. A later analysis counted approximately 74 million unique TCR beta chains across the roughly 700 repertoires, and around 9.9 million of these chains were shared by at least two donors. To remove PCR and sequencing errors, raw reads were error-corrected and collapsed into unique sequences using a nearest-neighbor algorithm that merged closely related sequences. To assign V, D and J gene segments, CDR3 sequences were aligned to IMGT reference sequences. For a sequence to be retained, a match of at least six nucleotides to both a V gene segment and a J gene segment was required. Rearrangements were classified as productive when the CDR3 lacked stop codons and remained in frame with V and J, and all other rearrangements were classified as non-productive. CDR3 was defined according to IMGT convention as the region running from the second conserved V-encoded cysteine to the conserved J-encoded phenylalanine. Sequences without an unambiguous match to a single V gene segment were excluded from the earlier analysis of approximately 600 of the donors. In an earlier analysis of 587 of the donors, V segments were called functional above 56.7% productive rearrangements and were called segregating when the between-donor standard deviation exceeded 5%. A statistical classification framework was built to diagnose cytomegalovirus status from the catalog of TCR beta chain sequences. In a later analysis, TCR nucleotide sequences were compared against IMGT/GENE-DB human TR gene sequences so that V and J genes could be assigned. A later analysis assigned CDR3 sequences and most-parsimonious VDJ recombination scenarios with the TCRdist pipeline. In a later analysis, each TCR beta chain was defined by its CDR3 amino acid sequence together with its V-gene family, and reads lacking a unique V-gene family were excluded. A later analysis removed several hundred highly shared, low-generation-probability nucleotide sequences to deal with suspected cross-contamination and a sequencing artifact. A later analysis calculated a clonal expansion index for each public chain from normalized within-repertoire ranks of inferred template counts. In a later analysis, generation probabilities were computed with a VDJ recombination model fitted to out-of-frame rearrangements, and the resulting probabilities were checked against IGoR. Hypergeometric tests were used in a later analysis to score TCR-TCR, TCR-HLA and TCR-CMV co-occurrence, with a repertoire-size bias correction applied to the TCR pairs. To estimate false discovery rates, a later analysis permuted the HLA or CMV assignments 20 times. In a later analysis, co-occurring TCRs were grouped with DBSCAN, and TCRdist sequence similarity was added when clustering was performed within HLA-allele-positive subsets. For co-occurrence clustering, repertoires with fewer than 30,000 or more than 120,000 public chains were excluded, along with four to six repertoires with anomalous nucleotide sharing. Imported from immuneACCESS, the table was reduced by TCRdb to in-frame sequences with V and J called. These copies leave out some clones; in studies compared against another copy, an unresolved V gene accounts for under half, and the cause of the remainder is not known. Clone size and the V and J calls come from that table; the DNA yielded D and trimming. For this sample the table gives some 110,000 clones, of which roughly 81% were detected only once. The ten largest make up about 1% of the sample.

Recombination connected TRBV5-6 to TRBJ1-1; 7 central nucleotides agree with TRBD1. The sequenced sample was PBMCs. This TCR derives from a woman in her 30s in good health and CMV-seronegative. Here the CDR3 is given as CASSSTGSTEAFF. The nucleotide sequence reads as follows: TGTGCCAGCAGCTCGACAGGGAGTACTGAAGCTTTCTTT.